The 30 T cell receptor beta chains in this list originate from one sample, sequenced in a study of T cell repertoires in cytomegalovirus infection. TCRdb re-called the reads through MiXCR, storing one row per CDR3 protein. This table has around 290,000 distinct CDR3 sequences, over 20% appearing once. Sequences were obtained from PBMCs. The origin of the receptors is a human donor in good health (CMV status not recorded). Some clones in this sample may be carry-over from other donors' samples.

The chain recombines TRBV19 with TRBJ2-7, with 12 bases matching TRBD1. This CDR3 has 16 residues. The V and J ends lost 5 bases and 5 bases, in that order; junction bases with no gene match: 10. Germline V gene lookup returns CDR1 LNHDA and CDR2 SQIVND (reference sequence). The CDR3 reads CASSPPGTGGFHEQYF. The CDR3 coding sequence is TGTGCCAGTAGTCCGCCCGGGACAGGGGGCTTCCACGAGCAGTACTTC.

The chain joins TRBV6-2 or TRBV6-3 to TRBJ2-1; D unresolved. V was cut by 6 bases and J by 8 bases, with 20 bases left in between. Germline V lookup: CDR1 MNHEY, CDR2 SVGEGT. This CDR3 contains 15 residues. As DNA, the CDR3 is TGTGCCAGCAGAGTACTAAGTCTATATGAGGATGAGCAGTTCTTC. Its protein product is CASRVLSLYEDEQFF.

This clonotype has ten or more counts. The chain uses TRBV7-9 and TRBJ2-1; TRBD2 aligns across 7 bases. CDR3 length equals 15 residues. Unmatched junction bases numbered 6, after V lost 3 bases and J lost 4 bases. The germline gives CDR1 SEHNR, CDR2 FQNEAQ (reference sequence). CDR3 sequence: CASSLYLAEYNEQFF. The DNA of the CDR3 is TGTGCCAGCAGCTTGTATCTAGCGGAGTACAATGAGCAGTTCTTC.

The gene calls are TRBV12-3 or TRBV12-4 and TRBJ2-7; 10 bases line up with TRBD1. V shed 6 bases and J 0 bases; nucleotides not matched to a gene: 5. The CDR3 covers 15 residues. The DNA for the CDR3 is TGTGCCAGCAGAGACAGGGGGCGAACCTCCTACGAGCAGTACTTC. Translated: CASRDRGRTSYEQYF.

The J gene is TRBJ2-3, the V gene TRBV12-3 or TRBV12-4, with D possibly TRBD2 on 6 matching bases. The CDR3 is made up of 14 amino acids. Trimming took off 7 bases at V and 3 bases at J, with 14 bases between the two ends. The CDR3 sequence is CASTSEWGTDTQYF. For the CDR3, the DNA is TGTGCCAGCACTAGCGAATGGGGGACAGATACGCAGTATTTT.

The chain joins TRBV7-2 to TRBJ1-2; 8 bases are a match to TRBD1. With 5 bases clipped from V and 4 bases from J, the junction kept 12 bases outside the gene matches. Germline assignment: CDR1 SGHTA and CDR2 FQGNSA. This CDR3 is built from 16 residues. CDR3 sequence reads: CASSARTGLLGYGYTF. For the CDR3, the DNA is TGTGCCAGCAGCGCACGGACAGGGCTCCTTGGCTATGGCTACACCTTC.

This clonotype showed up many times. The chain combines TRBV7-6 with TRBJ1-5; 7 bases agree with TRBD1. With V trimmed by 5 bases and J by 7 bases, 8 bases remained unmatched. Looked up from germline, CDR1 is SGHVS and CDR2 is FNYEAQ. The CDR3 runs to 14 residues. The CDR3 sequence is CASSKTGQGQPQHF. For the CDR3, the DNA is TGTGCCAGCAGCAAGACAGGGCAAGGCCAGCCCCAGCATTTT.

This clonotype was observed many times. The chain uses TRBV7-2 and TRBJ2-1, with a weak D call TRBD2 (6 bases). Germline V gene sequence: CDR1 SGHTA, CDR2 FQGNSA. V was cut by 6 bases and J by 4 bases, with 13 bases left in between. The CDR3 has 14 residues. The CDR3 loop reads CASRAAGSYNEQFF. CDR3 DNA sequence: TGTGCCAGCAGGGCGGCGGGGTCTTACAATGAGCAGTTCTTC.

This clonotype was seen ten or more times. The CDR3 bases are TGTGCCAGCTCCCCGGGAACCTCATATCACCAAGAGACCCAGTACTTC. Encoded protein: CASSPGTSYHQETQYF. V is TRBV27 and J is TRBJ2-5; maybe TRBD2 (5 bases). The CDR3 spans 16 residues. The V gene lost 8 bases and the J gene lost 0 bases, with 19 bases spanning the gap. From germline, CDR1 is MNHEY and CDR2 SMNVEV (reference sequence).

This chain joins TRBV2 and TRBJ2-3, with a tentative D call TRBD2 (5 bases). The CDR3 extends over 14 amino acids. V was clipped by 6 bases and J by 5 bases, with 15 bases between them. Germline loops: CDR1 SNHLY, CDR2 FYNNEI. Written as DNA, the CDR3 is TGTGCCAGCAGCTGGACTCACTCCGGAGATACGCAGTATTTT. As protein: CASSWTHSGDTQYF.

This clonotype was observed at least ten times. The chain recombines TRBV11-2 with TRBJ2-3; a weak D match, TRBD1 (6 bases). With 1 base removed from V and 4 bases from J, the gap between germline ends came to 6 bases. This CDR3 is built from 13 residues. Germline V gene lookup returns CDR1 SGHAT and CDR2 FQNNGV. In DNA form, the CDR3 reads TGTGCCAGCAGCTTAGCAGGGGCAGATACGCAGTATTTT. This codes for CASSLAGADTQYF.

This clonotype was observed a few times. This sequence joins TRBV5-1 and TRBJ2-2; 9 bases align to TRBD1. The trim removed 4 bases at V and 4 bases at J, leaving 11 bases unmatched. Germline CDR1 and CDR2: SGHRS and YFSETQ. The CDR3 is made up of 17 amino acids. Here the CDR3 reads CASSPEPGQGITGELFF. DNA of the CDR3: TGCGCCAGCAGCCCGGAGCCGGGACAGGGTATCACCGGGGAGCTGTTTTTT.

The chain recombines TRBV7-3 with TRBJ2-7; D is possibly TRBD1 or TRBD2 (5 bases each). The V end lost 4 bases, the J end lost 9 bases, and 19 bases lay between the germline ends. The germline gives CDR1 SGHTA, CDR2 FQGTGA. The CDR3 covers 14 residues. CDR3 region: CASSSRDGLFGQYF. The CDR3 region has the DNA TGTGCCAGCAGCTCGAGGGACGGGTTGTTTGGGCAGTACTTC.

The rearrangement uses TRBV7-2 and TRBJ2-7; a possible D gene is TRBD2 (6 bases). V was trimmed by 5 bases and J by 5 bases, leaving 10 bases between them. From germline, CDR1 is SGHTA and CDR2 FQGNSA. CDR3 length: 12 amino acids. CDR3 amino acids: CASSIPSDEQYV. CDR3 bases: TGTGCCAGCAGCATCCCTAGCGACGAGCAGTACGTC.

The chain uses TRBV6-6 and TRBJ2-1; D is uncertain. The V end lost 7 bases, the J end lost 9 bases, and 16 bases lay between the germline ends. The CDR3 loop spans 13 amino acids. Germline CDR1 reads MNHNY; CDR2 reads SVGAGI (reference sequence). This chain's CDR3 is CASTDGEAREQFF. In DNA form, the CDR3 reads TGTGCCAGCACCGACGGAGAGGCCCGTGAGCAGTTCTTC.

This chain uses TRBV12-3 or TRBV12-4 with TRBJ1-6; D is unresolved. The CDR3 runs 13 residues. V was clipped by 6 bases and J by 7 bases, with 10 bases between them. As DNA, the CDR3 is TGTGCCAGCAGCCCGGACCAGAATTCACCCCTCCACTTT. Its protein is CASSPDQNSPLHF.

V and J are TRBV7-2 and TRBJ2-3; no clear D. This CDR3 comprises 14 residues. V gave up 0 bases and J gave up 2 bases, with 6 bases separating them. The V gene's germline CDR1 is SGHTA and CDR2 FQGNSA. CDR3 residues: CASSLAVLTDTQYF. The CDR3 DNA follows: TGTGCCAGCAGCTTAGCTGTCCTCACAGATACGCAGTATTTT.

This clonotype was counted at least ten times. The chain joins TRBV7-2 to TRBJ1-1; D not certain. Germline V gene lookup returns CDR1 SGHTA and CDR2 FQGNSA. Trimming shortened V by 1 base and J by 6 bases, and 9 bases separated the two germline ends. The CDR3 has 13 residues. The DNA for the CDR3 is TGTGCCAGCAGCTTAGGGATCGGGGCTGAAGCTTTCTTT. This codes for CASSLGIGAEAFF.

This clonotype occurred many times. The CDR3 DNA is TGTGCCAGCAGTTTCCAAACTTATGCCATGCAACGAGCGGGAGGGCACCGGGAGCTGTTTTTT. It specifies CASSFQTYAMQRAGGHRELFF. V gene TRBV28 combines with J gene TRBJ2-2; 10 positions agree with TRBD2. Germline loops: CDR1 MDHEN, CDR2 SYDVKM. The V gene end was trimmed by 3 bases and the J gene end by 9 bases; junction bases not matched to a gene: 25. The CDR3 covers 21 residues.

This rearrangement joins TRBV19 to TRBJ2-4, with TRBD1 identical over 9 bases. CDR3 length: 16 amino acids. CDR1 and CDR2 (germline): LNHDA, SQIVND (reference sequence). The V and J ends lost 5 bases and 3 bases, in that order; junction bases with no gene match: 8. CDR3 in amino acids: CASSGPTGGGKNIQYF. The CDR3 DNA follows: TGTGCCAGTAGTGGCCCTACAGGGGGCGGCAAAAACATTCAGTACTTC.

This clonotype was seen ten or more times. CDR3 nucleotide sequence: TGTGCCAGCAGCTTAGAGTGGGACAGGGCCTACGAGCAGTACTTC. Translating it yields CASSLEWDRAYEQYF. The chain couples TRBV7-2 to TRBJ2-7; 9 bases match TRBD1. Germline assignment: CDR1 SGHTA and CDR2 FQGNSA. The CDR3 is made up of 15 amino acids. V trimming: 1 base; J trimming: 2 bases; junction bases outside the gene matches: 3.

This clonotype was observed many times. This sequence joins TRBV11-3 and TRBJ2-1; 7 bases line up with TRBD1. The germline V gene has CDR1 SGHNT and CDR2 YENEEA. V lost 5 bases, J lost 5 bases, and 6 bases stayed unmatched. The CDR3 loop spans 14 amino acids. The CDR3 is CASSKHRGHNEQFF. As DNA, the CDR3 is TGTGCCAGCAGCAAACACAGGGGTCACAATGAGCAGTTCTTC.

Ten or more counts support this clonotype. The chain carries TRBV7-2 and TRBJ2-1; tentative D call: TRBD2 (6 bases). V was shortened by 5 bases and J by 6 bases, with 11 bases between the two germline ends. The CDR3 has 13 residues. Germline loops: CDR1 SGHTA, CDR2 FQGNSA. The CDR3 DNA reads as TGTGCCAGCAGCCCGAGGCGGGGCAATGAGCAGTTCTTC. Translation gives CASSPRRGNEQFF.

This clonotype has a count of ten or more. The chain employs TRBV7-9 and TRBJ2-7, with 9 bases aligning to TRBD1. The CDR3 runs 15 residues. The germline CDR1 and CDR2 sequences are SEHNR and FQNEAQ (reference sequence). The V gene end was trimmed by 5 bases and the J gene end by 5 bases; junction bases not matched to a gene: 10. The CDR3 nucleotides are TGTGCCAGCAGCCCCGGGACAGGGTTTTTCGACGAGCAGTACTTC. It specifies CASSPGTGFFDEQYF.

This clonotype was observed many times. The gene calls are TRBV7-2 and TRBJ2-2; 7 positions match TRBD2. V dropped 2 bases and J dropped 6; count of bases not matched to a gene: 3. The CDR3 runs 14 residues. In germline, CDR1 is SGHTA, CDR2 FQGNSA. DNA of the CDR3: TGTGCCAGCAGCTTATATGCGGGAGCCGGGGAGCTGTTTTTT. Translated: CASSLYAGAGELFF.

CDR3 protein: CASSVGRVEKEKLFF. In nucleotides, the CDR3 is TGTGCCAGCAGCGTAGGAAGGGTGGAGAAGGAAAAACTGTTTTTT. The chain has TRBV9 and TRBJ1-4, with D hard to call. Germline V gives CDR1 SGDLS, CDR2 YYNGEE. CDR3 size: 15 residues. Trimming pared 0 bases from V and 8 bases from J, leaving 14 bases between.

The chain is built from TRBV11-2 and TRBJ2-2; 13 bases are a match to TRBD2. Germline CDR1 is SGHAT and CDR2 is FQNNGV. This CDR3 is built from 17 residues. J gave up 0 bases and V 5 bases, and 3 bases lay outside the gene matches. CDR3 DNA: TGTGCCAGCAGCCGGACTAGCGGGGGCTCGAACACCGGGGAGCTGTTTTTT. Translating it yields CASSRTSGGSNTGELFF.

A few counts support this clonotype. J is TRBJ2-3 and V is TRBV6-1; D is undetermined. Trimming stripped 7 bases from V and 1 base from J, with 12 bases between. This CDR3 region has 14 residues. Germline loops: CDR1 MNHNS, CDR2 SASEGT. CDR3 nucleotide sequence: TGTGCCAGCACCATGGGCGCGGGCACAGATACGCAGTATTTT. Its translation is CASTMGAGTDTQYF.

The V call is TRBV11-3, the J call TRBJ2-1, with 11 positions matching TRBD2. CDR1 SGHNT and CDR2 YENEEA come from the germline V gene. CDR3 size: 18 residues. The ends lost 1 base at V and 2 bases at J; junction bases unmatched: 7. CDR3 sequence reads: CASSLAPGLAAAYNEQFF. The CDR3 DNA reads TGTGCCAGCAGCTTAGCCCCGGGACTAGCGGCTGCCTACAATGAGCAGTTCTTC.

This clonotype has more than one count but fewer than ten. This chain links TRBV12-3 or TRBV12-4 with TRBJ1-3; D not certain. CDR3 length: 17 residues. The V end was cut by 7 bases, the J end by 0 bases, with 19 bases between. CDR3 in DNA: TGTGCCAGCACTCCCCCTCGGCGGTTCTCCTCTGGAAACACCATATATTTT. It specifies CASTPPRRFSSGNTIYF.